The 3 T cell receptor beta chains presented below share a single source sample, sequenced in a study of shared clonotypes between healthy human individuals (TCRdb year 2020). To prepare the library, the immunoSEQ multiplex PCR assay was applied. What TCRdb holds here is the immuneACCESS table cut down to in-frame rearrangements. Part of the clones is not present; checked against another copy, under half of the missing clones reflect an unresolved V gene, and the others are unexplained. The sample data list roughly 1 million clones, and 65% to 80% of these were observed just once. The leading ten clones occupy about 1.4% of the sample. The sequenced sample was memory CD4+ T cells sorted from blood. This sample's cell subset or site label indicates: CD45RA-negative fraction. These receptors originate from a young man in good health.

The chain recombines TRBV5-6 with TRBJ2-5; 8 bases align to TRBD2. From germline, CDR1 is SGHDT and CDR2 YYEEEE. V shed 4 bases and J 7 bases; nucleotides not matched to a gene: 15. The CDR3 runs 16 residues. The CDR3 nucleotides read TGTGCCAGCAGCAATAGCGGGACGACTCCCCGGGGGACCCAGTACTTC. Its protein product is CASSNSGTTPRGTQYF.

The chain is built from TRBV7-9 and TRBJ2-5, with 11 nucleotides matching TRBD1. The CDR3 extends over 17 amino acids. Germline values: CDR1 SEHNR, CDR2 FQNEAQ (reference sequence). The J segment lost 2 bases and the V segment lost 5 bases, leaving 10 bases of the junction unmatched. CDR3 nucleotide sequence: TGTGCCAGCAGCCTACCGTCCGGGACAGGGGGACAAGAGACCCAGTACTTC. It is translated as CASSLPSGTGGQETQYF.

The chain recombines TRBV20-1 with TRBJ2-1; no clear D. Trimming cost V 3 bases and J 10 bases, with 7 bases left between them. The CDR3 loop spans 10 amino acids. Germline V lookup: CDR1 DFQATT, CDR2 SNEGSKA (reference sequence). The CDR3 region has the DNA TGCAGTGCTAGCGTGATAGAGCAGTTCTTC. Translating it yields CSASVIEQFF.